The rows below give T cell receptor beta chains drawn from one sample of a study of tumor-infiltrating lymphocytes in primary liver carcinoma. One entry per CDR3 protein, called by TCRdb with MiXCR from the multiplex PCR reads. In the table there are tens of thousands of distinct CDR3 sequences, roughly 69% of which are singletons. The sample consisted of liver tumor tissue from sampling region 4. The origin of the receptors is a man aged 35 to 55 with primary liver carcinoma and hepatitis B virus infection. The CDR3 runs from the conserved cysteine through the conserved F or W. The D gene is left open where the match is weak. The listing skips clone size in some rows; elsewhere it reads once, few, many or a size class.

V: TRBV4-1
J: TRBJ2-1
size: many
D: TRBD2
DNA: TGCGCCAGCAGCCAAGCCGGGACTAGCGTCTACAATGAGCAGTTCTTC
CDR3: CASSQAGTSVYNEQFF

V: TRBV7-9
J: TRBJ2-1
size: .
D: .
DNA: TGTGCCAGCAGCTCGCGGGACAAGGGGTTATATGAGCAGTTCTTC
CDR3: CASSSRDKGLYEQFF

V: TRBV7-9
J: TRBJ2-7
size: many
D: .
DNA: TGTGCCAGCAGCTCCGAGGGGGGACAGTTCTACGAGCAGTACTTC
CDR3: CASSSEGGQFYEQYF

V: TRBV29-1
J: TRBJ2-7
size: many
D: TRBD1
DNA: TGCAGCGTTGAGGGGCAGGGGGTTATTCAGAAGGAGCAGTACTTC
CDR3: CSVEGQGVIQKEQYF

V: TRBV5-6
J: TRBJ1-5
size: many
D: .
DNA: TGTGCCAGCAGCTCTGAACGGTATAGCAATCAGCCCCAGCATTTT
CDR3: CASSSERYSNQPQHF

V: TRBV29-1
J: TRBJ1-5
size: .
D: TRBD1
DNA: TGCAGCGTATCACCCGGGACAGCGGATCAGTCCCAGCATTTT
CDR3: CSVSPGTADQSQHF

V: TRBV11-2
J: TRBJ2-7
size: .
D: .
DNA: TGTGCCAGCAACCAATATTCGGGAGGGGGCTTTGAGCAGTACTTC
CDR3: CASNQYSGGGFEQYF

V: TRBV6-1
J: TRBJ1-1
size: .
D: .
DNA: TGTGCCAGCAGTAAAGGTATCGTCACTGAGGCTTTCTTT
CDR3: CASSKGIVTEAFF

V: TRBV14
J: TRBJ2-5
size: many
D: .
DNA: TGTGCCAGCAGCTGGGGCGGAGGGTACCAAGAGACCCAGTACTTC
CDR3: CASSWGGGYQETQYF

V: TRBV4-1
J: TRBJ2-7
size: .
D: .
DNA: TGTTCCAGCAGCCAAGGTTTTAGCGGAAGCTCCTACGAGCAGTACTTC
CDR3: CSSSQGFSGSSYEQYF

V: TRBV28
J: TRBJ2-5
size: .
D: .
DNA: TGTGCCAGCAATTCCCTAAATGCGGGGGCAGAGACCCAGTACTTC
CDR3: CASNSLNAGAETQYF

V: TRBV7-9
J: TRBJ2-5
size: many
D: .
DNA: TGTGCCAGCAGCTTAGTATGGACAGCTCAAGAGACCCAGTACTTC
CDR3: CASSLVWTAQETQYF

V: TRBV6-5
J: TRBJ2-3
size: .
D: .
DNA: TGTGCCAGATGCGTATCCCAGTATGCAGATACGCAGTATTTT
CDR3: CARCVSQYADTQYF

V: TRBV7-9
J: TRBJ2-1
size: many
D: TRBD2
DNA: TGTGCCAGCAGCTTTGCGGGAGGGCCAAGTGAGCAGTTCTTC
CDR3: CASSFAGGPSEQFF

V: TRBV11-2
J: TRBJ1-2
size: .
D: .
DNA: TGTGCCAGCAGCTTTGGGGCAGGGGACTATGGCTACACCTTC
CDR3: CASSFGAGDYGYTF

V: TRBV11-2
J: TRBJ2-5
size: .
D: .
DNA: .
CDR3: CASSLEGNYGYTFGSGETQYF

V: TRBV10-3
J: TRBJ2-7
size: many
D: TRBD2
DNA: TGTGCCATCAGTGGAGCCTTCAGCGGGAAACACTACGAGCAGTACTTC
CDR3: CAISGAFSGKHYEQYF

V: TRBV6-2/TRBV6-3
J: TRBJ2-3
size: many
D: .
DNA: TGTGCCAGCAGTTTTCCAGATACGCAGTATTTT
CDR3: CASSFPDTQYF

V: TRBV5-1
J: TRBJ2-5
size: .
D: .
DNA: TGCGCCAGCATTGCCCAGGGCTCACCCCAAGAGACCCAGTACTTC
CDR3: CASIAQGSPQETQYF

V: TRBV5-6
J: TRBJ2-1
size: .
D: .
DNA: TGTGCCAGCAGCCCGGGGCGGGGTTATAGCGGAAGCTCCTACAATGAGCAGTTCTTC
CDR3: CASSPGRGYSGSSYNEQFF

V: TRBV29-1
J: TRBJ2-5
size: medium-sized
D: TRBD1
DNA: TGCAGCGGAGGGGACAGGGAGGAGACCCAGTACTTC
CDR3: CSGGDREETQYF

V: TRBV29-1
J: TRBJ2-3
size: .
D: .
DNA: TGCAGCGTTCTCTCTTCAGGGAGCACAAATACGCAGTATTTT
CDR3: CSVLSSGSTNTQYF

V: TRBV29-1
J: TRBJ2-3
size: many
D: .
DNA: TGCAGCGTTGAAGATCCGGGGTCCCCCACAGATACGCAGTATTTT
CDR3: CSVEDPGSPTDTQYF

V: TRBV6-5
J: TRBJ1-1
size: .
D: .
DNA: TGTGTCAGCAGTTACACACACTGGACCATGAACACTGAAGCTTTCTTT
CDR3: CVSSYTHWTMNTEAFF

V: TRBV29-1
J: TRBJ2-1
size: .
D: TRBD2
DNA: TGCAGCGTCGCCTGGACTAGCGGGAGTCCCTACAATGAGCAGTTCTTC
CDR3: CSVAWTSGSPYNEQFF

V: TRBV11-2
J: TRBJ1-1
size: .
D: .
DNA: TGTGCCAGCAGTAGGAGCAGGGATACTGAAGCTTTCTTT
CDR3: CASSRSRDTEAFF

V: TRBV7-9
J: TRBJ2-7
size: many
D: TRBD2
DNA: TGTGCCAGCAGCTTCTACGGCGGGGGTACCTACGAGCAGTACTTC
CDR3: CASSFYGGGTYEQYF

V: TRBV29-1
J: TRBJ2-1
size: .
D: .
DNA: TGCAGCTTTGATGCTCATAGGAGCAATGAGCAGTTCTTC
CDR3: CSFDAHRSNEQFF

V: TRBV28
J: TRBJ1-5
size: .
D: .
DNA: TGTGCCGGCAGTTCGCCTGGAAGAAGCAATCAGCCCCAGCATTTT
CDR3: CAGSSPGRSNQPQHF

V: TRBV29-1
J: TRBJ2-1
size: once
D: TRBD1
DNA: TGCAGCGGATTGCCGGAACAGGGGGTAGATGAGCAGTCCTTC
CDR3: CSGLPEQGVDEQSF

V: TRBV6-5
J: TRBJ2-1
size: .
D: .
DNA: TGTGCCAGCAGTTACTCGCGGGGAGGCGGCTCCTACAGTGAGCAGCTCTTC
CDR3: CASSYSRGGGSYSEQLF

V: TRBV21-1
J: TRBJ2-7
size: .
D: .
DNA: TGTGCCAGCAGTAGGGGTGGTGAGACTACAACCTACGAGCAGTACTTC
CDR3: CASSRGGETTTYEQYF

V: TRBV7-9
J: TRBJ1-2
size: .
D: TRBD1
DNA: TGTGCCAGCAGCCCGACAGGGATTTACGGCCACACCTTC
CDR3: CASSPTGIYGHTF

V: TRBV11-2
J: TRBJ2-1
size: .
D: TRBD2
DNA: TGTGCCAGCAGCTTGCATATTGGACTAGCCATGTGTGAGCAGTTCTTC
CDR3: CASSLHIGLAMCEQFF

V: TRBV29-1
J: TRBJ2-3
size: .
D: .
DNA: TGCAGCGCTGAAGGGGGTACGGCGGGGAACACGGATACGCAGTATTTT
CDR3: CSAEGGTAGNTDTQYF

V: TRBV5-5
J: TRBJ2-2
size: .
D: TRBD2
DNA: TGTGCCAGCAGCACGGGGCTAGCGGGAGACTCGAACACCGGGGAGCTGTTTTTT
CDR3: CASSTGLAGDSNTGELFF

V: TRBV19
J: TRBJ2-2
size: .
D: TRBD1
DNA: TGTGCCTGTAGTATAGACAGGGCGGTGGGGCTGTTTTTT
CDR3: CACSIDRAVGLFF

V: TRBV11-2
J: TRBJ1-2
size: .
D: .
DNA: TGTCCCAGCAGCTTAGAGGGGAACTACGACTACACCTTC
CDR3: CPSSLEGNYDYTF

V: TRBV6-2/TRBV6-3
J: TRBJ2-1
size: many
D: TRBD1
DNA: TGTGCCAGCAGGGGACAGGGGGGTTGGAATGAGCAGTTCTTC
CDR3: CASRGQGGWNEQFF

V: TRBV28
J: TRBJ1-5
size: many
D: .
DNA: TGTGCCAGCAGCGCGGGCCCTATTAATCAGCCCCAGCATTTT
CDR3: CASSAGPINQPQHF

V: TRBV11-1
J: TRBJ2-1
size: .
D: .
DNA: TGTGCCAGGAGCTTAGGCCGGGCAAATGAGCGGTTCTTT
CDR3: CARSLGRANERFF

V: TRBV6-5
J: TRBJ2-3
size: .
D: .
DNA: TGTGCCAGCAGTTACTCTGGGAGCCAAACAGATACGCAGTATTTT
CDR3: CASSYSGSQTDTQYF

V: TRBV11-2
J: TRBJ2-3
size: few
D: TRBD2
DNA: TGTGCCAGCAGCTCGACTAGCGGGATCACAGATACACAGTATTTT
CDR3: CASSSTSGITDTQYF

V: TRBV6-2/TRBV6-3
J: TRBJ2-2
size: .
D: .
DNA: TGTGCGAGCACCCGAGGGGAAACCGGGGAGCTGTTTTTT
CDR3: CASTRGETGELFF

V: TRBV11-3
J: TRBJ2-3
size: medium-sized
D: .
DNA: TGTGCCAGCAGCTCCGGTGGAGGAGGCTCAGATACGCAGTATTTT
CDR3: CASSSGGGGSDTQYF

V: TRBV29-1
J: TRBJ2-7
size: few
D: TRBD2
DNA: TGTAGCGTTGGATCGGGGGGGTACGAACAGTACTTC
CDR3: CSVGSGGYEQYF

V: TRBV28
J: TRBJ2-5
size: .
D: .
DNA: TGTGCCAGCAGTTTATGGGACACTAGTGTAGAGACCCAATACTTC
CDR3: CASSLWDTSVETQYF

V: TRBV12-3/TRBV12-4
J: TRBJ2-1
size: .
D: TRBD2
DNA: TGTGCCAGCACTACGGACTGGGGGGGTCTGACTGGGGAAGAGCAGTCCTTC
CDR3: CASTTDWGGLTGEEQSF

V: TRBV4-2
J: TRBJ2-7
size: many
D: .
DNA: TGTGCCAGCAGCCAAGAGGTCGGGGGACCCCAAGGGGGGGAGCAGTACTTC
CDR3: CASSQEVGGPQGGEQYF

V: TRBV29-1
J: TRBJ2-2
size: many
D: .
DNA: TGCAGCGTTGTCTCGACCGGGGAGCTGTTTTTT
CDR3: CSVVSTGELFF

V: TRBV11-1
J: TRBJ2-2
size: medium-sized
D: .
DNA: TGTGCCAGCAGCTTGGTGTCCGCGAACACCGGGGAGCTGTTTTTT
CDR3: CASSLVSANTGELFF

V: TRBV5-4
J: TRBJ2-7
size: many
D: TRBD2
DNA: TGTGCCAGCAGCCCTCGAACGGCGGGAGGGGTATACGAGCAGTACTTC
CDR3: CASSPRTAGGVYEQYF

V: TRBV6-6
J: TRBJ1-2
size: many
D: .
DNA: TGTGCCAGCAGTCCGGACAACTATGGCTACACCTTC
CDR3: CASSPDNYGYTF

V: TRBV12-3/TRBV12-4
J: TRBJ1-1
size: .
D: .
DNA: TGTGCCAGCAGTAAAGCGGACAATCTTAACATTGAATCTTTCTTT
CDR3: CASSKADNLNIESFF

V: TRBV4-2
J: TRBJ2-7
size: many
D: TRBD2
DNA: TGTGCCAGCAGCCATTACCTAGCGGGAGGGCCGGGCGAGCAGTACTTC
CDR3: CASSHYLAGGPGEQYF